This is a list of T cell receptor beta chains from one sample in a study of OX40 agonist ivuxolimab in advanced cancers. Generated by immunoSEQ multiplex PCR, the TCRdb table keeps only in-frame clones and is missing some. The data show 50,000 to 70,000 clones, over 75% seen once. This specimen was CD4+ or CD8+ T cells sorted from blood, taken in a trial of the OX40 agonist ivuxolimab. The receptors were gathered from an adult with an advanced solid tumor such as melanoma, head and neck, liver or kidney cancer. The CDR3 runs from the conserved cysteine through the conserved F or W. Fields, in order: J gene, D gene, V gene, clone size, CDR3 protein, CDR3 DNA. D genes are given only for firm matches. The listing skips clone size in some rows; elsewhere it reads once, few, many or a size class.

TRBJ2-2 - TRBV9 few CASSVEGPGGELFF TGTGCCAGCAGCGTAGAAGGGCCAGGCGGGGAGCTGTTTTTT
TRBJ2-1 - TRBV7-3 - CASRDQSNEQFF TGTGCCAGCAGGGACCAGAGCAATGAGCAGTTCTTC
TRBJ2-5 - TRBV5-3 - CARSLWPGSRGRTFGETQYF TGTGCCAGAAGCCTCTGGCCAGGGTCTCGGGGGCGAACTTTCGGAGAGACCCAGTACTTC
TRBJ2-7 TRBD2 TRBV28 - CASSVGPGLAWYEQYF TGTGCCAGCAGTGTAGGACCGGGACTAGCCTGGTACGAGCAGTACTTC
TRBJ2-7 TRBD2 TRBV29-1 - CSVGGLAGVGTYEQYF TGCAGCGTTGGGGGGCTAGCGGGAGTAGGAACCTACGAGCAGTACTTC
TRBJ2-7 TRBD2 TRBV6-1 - CATPGGGGLSEQYF TGTGCCACCCCAGGCGGGGGGGGTCTTTCGGAGCAGTACTTC
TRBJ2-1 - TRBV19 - CASSIGSYNEQFF TGTGCCAGTAGTATAGGCAGTTACAATGAGCAGTTCTTC
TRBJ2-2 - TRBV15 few CATRDRSITGELFF TGTGCCACCCGTGACAGGTCTATCACCGGGGAGCTGTTTTTT
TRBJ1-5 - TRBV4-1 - CASSQMTANQPQHF TGCGCCAGCAGCCAAATGACAGCTAATCAGCCCCAGCATTTT
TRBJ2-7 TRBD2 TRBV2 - CASTTPVLAGGDTYEQYF TGTGCCAGCACCACCCCGGTACTAGCGGGAGGGGATACCTACGAGCAGTACTTC
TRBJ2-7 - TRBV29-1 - CSVLTGDSHYEQYF TGCAGCGTCCTGACGGGGGACAGCCATTACGAGCAGTACTTC
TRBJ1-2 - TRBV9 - CASSSSSGAGGYTF TGTGCCAGCAGCTCCTCCTCAGGGGCGGGGGGCTACACCTTC
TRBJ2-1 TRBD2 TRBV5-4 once CASSLSRGLAGVFYNEQFF TGTGCCAGCAGCTTATCGAGAGGGCTAGCGGGAGTTTTCTACAATGAGCAGTTCTTC
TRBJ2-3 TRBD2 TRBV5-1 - CASSWKGLALDTQYF TGCGCCAGCAGCTGGAAGGGACTAGCTCTCGATACGCAGTATTTT
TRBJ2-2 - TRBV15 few CATRWSGANTGELFF TGTGCCACCAGATGGAGCGGAGCGAACACCGGGGAGCTGTTTTTT
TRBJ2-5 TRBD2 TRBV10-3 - CAISEPSGQETQYF TGTGCCATCAGTGAGCCTAGCGGCCAAGAGACCCAGTACTTC
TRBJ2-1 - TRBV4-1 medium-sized CASSPQNSNEQFF TGCGCCAGCAGCCCCCAAAACTCCAATGAGCAGTTCTTC
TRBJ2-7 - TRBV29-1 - CSVEDGESGEQYF TGCAGCGTTGAAGATGGGGAATCCGGCGAGCAGTACTTC
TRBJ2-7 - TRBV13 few CASRHQGAEPYEQYF TGTGCCAGCAGGCATCAGGGAGCTGAACCCTACGAGCAGTACTTC
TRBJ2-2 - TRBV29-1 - CSANSGTTNTGELFF TGCAGCGCTAACTCAGGGACAACGAACACCGGGGAGCTGTTTTTT
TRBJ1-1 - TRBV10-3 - CANGETLGTEAFF TGTGCCAACGGAGAAACCTTGGGCACTGAAGCTTTCTTT
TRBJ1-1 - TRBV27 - CASSLGGSSEAFF TGTGCCAGCAGTTTAGGGGGGAGTAGTGAAGCTTTCTTT
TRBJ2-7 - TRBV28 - CASSSLTRGHEQYF TGTGCCAGCAGTTCACTCACACGGGGTCACGAGCAGTACTTC
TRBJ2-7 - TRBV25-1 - CASSESAGTYEQYF TGTGCCAGCAGTGAATCGGCAGGGACCTACGAGCAGTACTTC
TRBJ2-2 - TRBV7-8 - CASSLEGGNTGELFF TGTGCCAGCAGCTTAGAAGGGGGTAACACCGGGGAGCTGTTTTTT
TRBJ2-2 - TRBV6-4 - CASSDGQGNTGELFF TGTGCCAGCAGTGACGGGCAGGGGAACACCGGGGAGCTGTTTTTT
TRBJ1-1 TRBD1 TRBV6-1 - CASLARGRATTEAFF TGTGCCAGCCTGGCGAGGGGGCGAGCAACGACTGAAGCTTTCTTT
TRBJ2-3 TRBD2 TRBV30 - CAWSVDSGSRTDTQYF TGTGCCTGGAGTGTTGATAGCGGGTCCCGCACAGATACGCAGTATTTT
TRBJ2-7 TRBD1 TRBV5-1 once CASSLRETGAYEQYF TGCGCCAGCAGCTTGCGGGAGACAGGGGCCTACGAGCAGTACTTC
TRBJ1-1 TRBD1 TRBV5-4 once CASSLTGAEAFF TGTGCCAGCAGTCTGACAGGGGCTGAAGCTTTCTTT
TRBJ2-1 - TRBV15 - CATSRDVLVGSEQFF TGTGCCACCAGCAGAGATGTGCTAGTCGGCAGTGAGCAGTTCTTC
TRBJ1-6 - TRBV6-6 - CASSYSRQGWSPLHF TGTGCCAGCAGTTACTCTCGCCAGGGATGGTCACCCCTCCACTTT
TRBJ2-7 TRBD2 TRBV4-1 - CASSHGTSGSYEQYF TGCGCCAGCAGCCACGGGACTAGCGGCTCCTACGAGCAGTACTTC
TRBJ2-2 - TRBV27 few CASSLQVGGPGELFF TGTGCCAGCAGTTTACAAGTAGGAGGGCCAGGGGAGCTGTTTTTT
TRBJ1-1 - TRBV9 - CASSVGGTEAFF TGTGCCAGCAGCGTGGGGGGTACTGAAGCTTTCTTT
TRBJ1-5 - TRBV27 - CASSSWASNQPQHF TGTGCCAGCAGTTCATGGGCTAGCAATCAGCCCCAGCATTTT
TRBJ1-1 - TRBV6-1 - CASNKPEAFF TGTGCCAGCAATAAACCGGAAGCTTTCTTT
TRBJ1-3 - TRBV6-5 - CASSYSSRDFGNTIYF TGTGCCAGCAGTTACTCGAGCCGGGATTTTGGAAACACCATATATTTT
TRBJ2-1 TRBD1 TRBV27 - CASSRQGYYNEQFF TGTGCCAGCTCTAGACAGGGATACTACAATGAGCAGTTCTTC
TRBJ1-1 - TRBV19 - CASTRGGNTEAFF TGTGCCAGTACTAGGGGGGGGAACACTGAAGCTTTCTTT
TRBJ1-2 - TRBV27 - CASGTFRSGYTF TGTGCCAGCGGGACTTTTCGGTCGGGCTACACCTTC
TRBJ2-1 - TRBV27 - CASSLGGSSYNEQFF TGTGCCAGCAGTTTAGGGGGAAGCTCCTACAATGAGCAGTTCTTC
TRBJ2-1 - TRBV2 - CASSEVGQPSDEQFF TGTGCCAGCAGTGAAGTGGGACAGCCTAGCGATGAGCAGTTCTTC
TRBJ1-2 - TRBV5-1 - CASSLAVQGYGYTF TGCGCCAGCAGCTTGGCAGTACAGGGCTATGGCTACACCTTC
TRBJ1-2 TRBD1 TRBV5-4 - CASSFGQGVNGYTF TGTGCCAGCAGCTTCGGACAGGGAGTTAATGGCTACACCTTC